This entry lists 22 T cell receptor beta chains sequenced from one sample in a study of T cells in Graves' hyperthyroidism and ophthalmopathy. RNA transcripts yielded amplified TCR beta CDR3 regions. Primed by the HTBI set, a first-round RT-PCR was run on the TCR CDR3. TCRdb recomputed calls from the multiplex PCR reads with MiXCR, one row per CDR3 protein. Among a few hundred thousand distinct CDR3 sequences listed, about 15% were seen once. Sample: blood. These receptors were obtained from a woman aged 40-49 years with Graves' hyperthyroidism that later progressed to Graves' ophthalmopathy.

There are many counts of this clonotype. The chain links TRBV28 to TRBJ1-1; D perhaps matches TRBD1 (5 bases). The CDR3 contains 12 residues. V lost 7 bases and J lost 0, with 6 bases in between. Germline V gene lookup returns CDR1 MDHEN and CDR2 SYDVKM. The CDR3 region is CASKTVNTEAFF. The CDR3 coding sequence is TGTGCCAGCAAGACAGTGAACACTGAAGCTTTCTTT.

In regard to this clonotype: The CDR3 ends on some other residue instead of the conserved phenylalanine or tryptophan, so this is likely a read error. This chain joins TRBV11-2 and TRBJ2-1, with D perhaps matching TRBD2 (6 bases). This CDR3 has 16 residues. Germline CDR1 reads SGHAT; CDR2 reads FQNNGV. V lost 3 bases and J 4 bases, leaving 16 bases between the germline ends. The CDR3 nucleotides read TGTGCCAGCAGCTTGGCCCCGGGACTCACGTACAATGAGCAGTTCCTC. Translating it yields CASSLAPGLTYNEQFL.

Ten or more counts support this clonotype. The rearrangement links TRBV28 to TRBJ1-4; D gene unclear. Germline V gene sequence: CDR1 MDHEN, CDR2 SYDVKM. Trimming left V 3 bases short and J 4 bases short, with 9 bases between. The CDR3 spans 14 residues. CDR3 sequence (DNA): TGTGCCAGCAGTTTCGGTGGGGTTAATGAAAAACTGTTTTTT. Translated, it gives CASSFGGVNEKLFF. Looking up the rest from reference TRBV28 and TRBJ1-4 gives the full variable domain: DVKVTQSSRYLVKRTGEKVFLECVQDMDHENMFWYRQDPGLGLRLIYFSYDVKMKEKGDIPEGYSVSREKKERFSLILESASTNQTSMYLCASSFGGVNEKLFFGSGTQLSVL.

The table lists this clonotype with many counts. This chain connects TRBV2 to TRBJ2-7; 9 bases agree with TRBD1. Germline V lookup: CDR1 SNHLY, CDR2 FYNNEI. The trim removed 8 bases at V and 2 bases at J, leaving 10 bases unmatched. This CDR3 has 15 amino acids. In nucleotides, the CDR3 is TGTGCCAGCTACGGACAGGGGAAGTTCCCCTACGAGCAGTACTTC. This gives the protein CASYGQGKFPYEQYF. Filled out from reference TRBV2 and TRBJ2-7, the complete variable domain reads EPEVTQTPSHQVTQMGQEVILRCVPISNHLYFYWYRQILGQKVEFLVSFYNNEISEKSEIFDDQFSVERPDGSNFTLKIRSTKLEDSAMYFCASYGQGKFPYEQYFGPGTRLTVT.

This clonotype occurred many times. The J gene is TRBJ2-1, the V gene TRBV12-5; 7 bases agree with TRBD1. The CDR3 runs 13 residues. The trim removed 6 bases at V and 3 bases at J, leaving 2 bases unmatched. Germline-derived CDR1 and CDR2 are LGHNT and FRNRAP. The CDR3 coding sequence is TGTGCTAGTGGACGACAGGGCTACAATGAGCAGTTCTTC. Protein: CASGRQGYNEQFF.

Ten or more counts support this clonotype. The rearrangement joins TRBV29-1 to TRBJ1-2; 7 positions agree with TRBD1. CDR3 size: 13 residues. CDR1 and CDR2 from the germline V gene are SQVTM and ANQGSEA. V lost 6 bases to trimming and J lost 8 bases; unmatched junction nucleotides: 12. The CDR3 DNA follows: TGCAGCGTCGCCGGGGACAGTAGGCACGGCTACACCTTC. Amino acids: CSVAGDSRHGYTF. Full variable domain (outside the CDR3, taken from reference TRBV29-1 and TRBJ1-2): SAVISQKPSRDICQRGTSLTIQCQVDSQVTMMFWYRQQPGQSLTLIATANQGSEATYESGFVIDKFPISRPNLTFSTLTVSNMSPEDSSIYLCSVAGDSRHGYTFGSGTRLTVV.

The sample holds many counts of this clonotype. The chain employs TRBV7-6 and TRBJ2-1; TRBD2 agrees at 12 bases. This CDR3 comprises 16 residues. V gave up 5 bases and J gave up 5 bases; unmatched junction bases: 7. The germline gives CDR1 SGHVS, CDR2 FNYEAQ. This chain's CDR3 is CASSRERTSGDNEQFF. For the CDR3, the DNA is TGTGCCAGCAGCCGCGAACGGACTAGCGGGGACAATGAGCAGTTCTTC.

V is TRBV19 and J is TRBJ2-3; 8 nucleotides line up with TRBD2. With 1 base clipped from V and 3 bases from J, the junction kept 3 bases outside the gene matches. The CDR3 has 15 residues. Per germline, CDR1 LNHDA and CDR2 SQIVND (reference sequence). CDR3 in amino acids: CASSIVSGSTDTQYF. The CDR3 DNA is TGTGCCAGTAGTATAGTCAGCGGGAGTACAGATACGCAGTATTTT.

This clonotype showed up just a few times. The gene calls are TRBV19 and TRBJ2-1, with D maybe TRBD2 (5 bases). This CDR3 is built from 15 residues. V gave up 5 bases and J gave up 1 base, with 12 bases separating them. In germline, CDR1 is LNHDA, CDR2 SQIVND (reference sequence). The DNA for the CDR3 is TGTGCCAGTAGTGAGAGGGTCGGGTCCTACAATGAGCAGTTCTTC. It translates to CASSERVGSYNEQFF.

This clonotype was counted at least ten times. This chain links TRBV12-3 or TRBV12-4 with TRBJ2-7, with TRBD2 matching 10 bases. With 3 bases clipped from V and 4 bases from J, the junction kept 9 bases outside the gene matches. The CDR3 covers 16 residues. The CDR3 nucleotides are TGTGCCAGCAGTTTTTATACTAGCGGGAATCAATACGAGCAGTACTTC. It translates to CASSFYTSGNQYEQYF.

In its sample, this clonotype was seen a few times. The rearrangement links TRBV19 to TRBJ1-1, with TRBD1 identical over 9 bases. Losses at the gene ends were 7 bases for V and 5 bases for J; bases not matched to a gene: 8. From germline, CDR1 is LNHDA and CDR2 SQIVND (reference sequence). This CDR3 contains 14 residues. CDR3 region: CASNSGTGRTEAFF. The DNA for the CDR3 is TGTGCCAGTAACTCCGGGACAGGGAGGACTGAAGCTTTCTTT.

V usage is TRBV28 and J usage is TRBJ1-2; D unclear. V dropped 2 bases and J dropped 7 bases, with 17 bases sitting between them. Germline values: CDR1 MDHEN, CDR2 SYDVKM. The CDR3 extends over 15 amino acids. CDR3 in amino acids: CASSLRGSPGRGYTF. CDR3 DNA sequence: TGTGCCAGCAGTTTAAGAGGGTCCCCAGGCCGTGGCTACACCTTC.

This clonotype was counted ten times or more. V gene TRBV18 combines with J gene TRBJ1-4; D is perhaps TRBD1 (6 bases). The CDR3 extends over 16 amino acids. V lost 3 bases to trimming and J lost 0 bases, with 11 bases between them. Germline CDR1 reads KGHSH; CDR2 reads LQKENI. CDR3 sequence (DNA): TGTGCCAGCTCACCTCAGGGGATTGCAACTAATGAAAAACTGTTTTTT. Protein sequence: CASSPQGIATNEKLFF. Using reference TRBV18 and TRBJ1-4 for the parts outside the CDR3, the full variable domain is NAGVMQNPRHLVRRRGQEARLRCSPMKGHSHVYWYRQLPEEGLKFMVYLQKENIIDESGMPKERFSAEFPKEGPSILRIQQVVRGDSAAYFCASSPQGIATNEKLFFGSGTQLSVL.

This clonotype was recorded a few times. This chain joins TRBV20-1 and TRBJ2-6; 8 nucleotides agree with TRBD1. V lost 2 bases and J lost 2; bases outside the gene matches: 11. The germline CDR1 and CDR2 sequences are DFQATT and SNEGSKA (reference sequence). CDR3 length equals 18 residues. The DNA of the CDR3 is TGCAGTGCTAGACCTACAGGGGGGAGAGGAGCTGGGGCCAACGTCCTGACTTTC. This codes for CSARPTGGRGAGANVLTF.

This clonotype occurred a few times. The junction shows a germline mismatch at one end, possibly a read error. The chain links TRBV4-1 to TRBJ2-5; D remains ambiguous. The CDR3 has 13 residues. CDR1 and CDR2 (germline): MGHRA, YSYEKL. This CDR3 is CASSQQTDRTRYF. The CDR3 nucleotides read TGCGCCAGCAGCCAACAAACGGATAGGACCCGGTACTTC.

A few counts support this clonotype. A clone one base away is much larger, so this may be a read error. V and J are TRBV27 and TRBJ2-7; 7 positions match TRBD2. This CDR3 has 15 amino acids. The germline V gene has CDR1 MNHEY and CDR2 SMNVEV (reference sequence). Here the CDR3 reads CASSLREGTSCEQYF. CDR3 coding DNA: TGTGCCAGCAGTTTGAGGGAGGGGACCTCCTGCGAGCAGTACTTC.

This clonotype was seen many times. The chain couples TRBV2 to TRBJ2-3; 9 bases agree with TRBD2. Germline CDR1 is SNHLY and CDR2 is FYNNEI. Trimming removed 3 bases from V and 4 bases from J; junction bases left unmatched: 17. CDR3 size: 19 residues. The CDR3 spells CASSELPSGAYTRADTQYF. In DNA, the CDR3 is TGTGCCAGCAGTGAGTTACCTAGCGGGGCTTACACACGGGCAGATACGCAGTATTTT.

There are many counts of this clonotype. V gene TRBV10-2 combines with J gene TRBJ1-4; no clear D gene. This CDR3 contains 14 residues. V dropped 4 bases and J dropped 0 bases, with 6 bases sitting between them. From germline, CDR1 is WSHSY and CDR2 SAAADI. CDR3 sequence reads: CASSGEATNEKLFF. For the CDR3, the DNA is TGCGCCAGCAGTGGGGAAGCAACTAATGAAAAACTGTTTTTT.

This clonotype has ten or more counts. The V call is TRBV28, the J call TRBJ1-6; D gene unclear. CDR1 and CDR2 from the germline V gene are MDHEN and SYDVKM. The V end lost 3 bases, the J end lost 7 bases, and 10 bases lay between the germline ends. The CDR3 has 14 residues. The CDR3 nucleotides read TGTGCCAGCAGTTTCCCCGGGGTCAATTCACCCCTCCACTTT. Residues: CASSFPGVNSPLHF.

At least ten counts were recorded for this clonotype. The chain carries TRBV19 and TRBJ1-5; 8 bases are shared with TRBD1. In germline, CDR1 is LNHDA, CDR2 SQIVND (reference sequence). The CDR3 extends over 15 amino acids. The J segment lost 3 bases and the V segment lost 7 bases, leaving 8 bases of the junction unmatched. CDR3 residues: CASITGTGFNQPQHF. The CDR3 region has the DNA TGTGCCAGTATCACCGGGACAGGCTTCAATCAGCCCCAGCATTTT.

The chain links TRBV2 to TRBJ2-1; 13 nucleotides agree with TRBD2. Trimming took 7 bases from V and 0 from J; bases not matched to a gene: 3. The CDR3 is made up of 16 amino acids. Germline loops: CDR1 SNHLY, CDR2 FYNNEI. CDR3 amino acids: CASKTSGRASYNEQFF. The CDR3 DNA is TGTGCCAGCAAAACTAGCGGGAGGGCCTCCTACAATGAGCAGTTCTTC.

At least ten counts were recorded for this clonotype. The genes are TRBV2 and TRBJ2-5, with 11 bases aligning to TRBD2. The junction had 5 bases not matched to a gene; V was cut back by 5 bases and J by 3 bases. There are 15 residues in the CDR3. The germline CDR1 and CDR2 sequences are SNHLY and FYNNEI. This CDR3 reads CASSILAGVEETQYF. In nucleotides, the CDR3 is TGTGCCAGCAGTATACTAGCGGGAGTGGAAGAGACCCAGTACTTC. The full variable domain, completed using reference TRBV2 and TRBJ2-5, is EPEVTQTPSHQVTQMGQEVILRCVPISNHLYFYWYRQILGQKVEFLVSFYNNEISEKSEIFDDQFSVERPDGSNFTLKIRSTKLEDSAMYFCASSILAGVEETQYFGPGTRLLVL.